This T cell receptor beta chain is from a study of blood T cell repertoires in COVID-19. Background on the study: The United States, Italy and Spain supplied acute and convalescent COVID-19 samples. From T cells, B-cell-depleted T cells, or PBMCs came the material, which was cDNA or gDNA.

Trimming took 2 bases from V and 6 from J; bases not matched to a gene: 7. CDR1 is SGHKS and CDR2 is YYEKEE in the germline V gene (reference sequence). The CDR3 is made up of 15 amino acids. Per the original data handling: Reference gene primer amplification gave nucleated cell count estimates. Clones were sequenced by immunoSEQ multiplex PCR, and TCRdb holds only the in-frame ones, with some missing. V and J calls and clone size are copied from that table; D and trimming were computed from the DNA. The sample consists of some 350,000 clones, around 90% of them appearing once. This clone was detected only a few times.

Sequenced: peripheral blood. V usage is TRBV5-5 and J usage is TRBJ1-5; TRBD1 matches 8 bases. The TCR comes from a man aged 18-30 years with active or convalescent COVID-19. The CDR3 loop reads CASSFRTGNTQPQHF. The CDR3 region has the DNA TGTGCCAGCAGCTTCAGGACAGGGAACACTCAGCCCCAGCATTTT. Based on the CDR3 plus reference TRBV5-5 and TRBJ1-5, the full variable domain is DAGVTQSPTHLIKTRGQQVTLRCSPISGHKSVSWYQQVLGQGPQFIFQYYEKEERGRGNFPDRFSARQFPNYSSELNVNALLLGDSALYLCASSFRTGNTQPQHFGDGTRLSIL.